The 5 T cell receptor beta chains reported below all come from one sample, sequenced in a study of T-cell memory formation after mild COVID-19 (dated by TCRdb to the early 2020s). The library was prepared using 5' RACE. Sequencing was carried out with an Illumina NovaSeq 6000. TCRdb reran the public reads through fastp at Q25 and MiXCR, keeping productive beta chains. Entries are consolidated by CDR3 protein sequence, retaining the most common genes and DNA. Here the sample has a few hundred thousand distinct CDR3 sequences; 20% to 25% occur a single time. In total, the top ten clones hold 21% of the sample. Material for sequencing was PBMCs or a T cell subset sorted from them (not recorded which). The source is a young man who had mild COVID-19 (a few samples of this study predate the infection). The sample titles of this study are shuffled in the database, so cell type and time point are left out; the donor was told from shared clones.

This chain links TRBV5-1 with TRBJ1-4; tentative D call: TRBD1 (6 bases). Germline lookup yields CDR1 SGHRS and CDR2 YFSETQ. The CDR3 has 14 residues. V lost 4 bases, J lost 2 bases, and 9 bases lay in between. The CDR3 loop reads CASSQDSTNEKLFF. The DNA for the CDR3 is TGCGCCAGCAGCCAGGACAGTACTAATGAAAAACTGTTTTTT.

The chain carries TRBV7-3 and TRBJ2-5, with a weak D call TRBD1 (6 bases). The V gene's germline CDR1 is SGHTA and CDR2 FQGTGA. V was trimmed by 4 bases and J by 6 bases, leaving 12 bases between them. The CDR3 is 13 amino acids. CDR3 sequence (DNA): TGTGCCAGCAGCTCGCAGGGGTCCCAGACCCAGTACTTC. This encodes CASSSQGSQTQYF. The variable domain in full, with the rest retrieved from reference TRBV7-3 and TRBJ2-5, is GAGVSQTPSNKVTEKGKYVELRCDPISGHTALYWYRQSLGQGPEFLIYFQGTGAADDSGLPNDRFFAVRPEGSVSTLKIQRTERGDSAVYLCASSSQGSQTQYFGPGTRLLVL.

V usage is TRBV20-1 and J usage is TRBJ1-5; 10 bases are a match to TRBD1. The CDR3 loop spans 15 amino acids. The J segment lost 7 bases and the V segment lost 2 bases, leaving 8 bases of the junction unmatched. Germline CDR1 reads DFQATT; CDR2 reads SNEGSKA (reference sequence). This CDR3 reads CSARLPGQGRQPQHF. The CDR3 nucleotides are TGCAGTGCTAGACTTCCGGGACAGGGGCGGCAGCCCCAGCATTTT.

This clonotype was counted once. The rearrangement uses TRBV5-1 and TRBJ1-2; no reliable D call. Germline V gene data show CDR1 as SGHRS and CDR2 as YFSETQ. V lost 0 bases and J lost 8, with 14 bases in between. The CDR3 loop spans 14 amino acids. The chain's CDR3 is CASSLVLGPEGYTF. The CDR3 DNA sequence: TGCGCCAGCAGCTTGGTTCTAGGGCCGGAAGGCTACACCTTC.

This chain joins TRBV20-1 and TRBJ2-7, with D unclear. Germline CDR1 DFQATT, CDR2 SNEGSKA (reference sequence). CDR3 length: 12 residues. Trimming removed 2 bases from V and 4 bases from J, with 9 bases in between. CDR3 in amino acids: CSARSATYEQYF. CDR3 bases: TGCAGTGCTAGATCAGCGACATACGAGCAGTACTTC.